Sequencing of this T cell receptor beta chain was carried out in a study of blood T cell repertoires in COVID-19. Study as a whole: T cells, B-cell-depleted T cells, or PBMCs supplied cDNA or gDNA.

Original methodology: Reference gene primers were amplified, and this amplification served to estimate nucleated cell counts. TCRdb's table, derived via immunoSEQ multiplex PCR, lists solely in-frame clones and lacks some. The D gene and trimming were derived from the DNA, and the V and J assignments and clone size from that table. Here the sample spans approximately 200,000 clones, 84% being singletons. Each participant's cohort was designated according to participant-reported clinical history. In Cohort 3, a recovered donor had either two negative PCRs, clearance, or symptom resolution. The CDR3 runs 14 residues. V was clipped by 0 bases and J by 5 bases, with 11 bases between them. Germline V lookup: CDR1 SGHRS, CDR2 YFSETQ.

The source is a man aged 55 to 69 who had recovered from COVID-19. Sequenced: PBMCs or T cells enriched from blood (not recorded which). The chain recombines TRBV5-1 with TRBJ2-5; the D gene is possibly TRBD1 (6 bases). The CDR3 region has the DNA TGCGCCAGCAGCTTGGTACAGGGTAGTGAGACCCAGTACTTC. Residues: CASSLVQGSETQYF.